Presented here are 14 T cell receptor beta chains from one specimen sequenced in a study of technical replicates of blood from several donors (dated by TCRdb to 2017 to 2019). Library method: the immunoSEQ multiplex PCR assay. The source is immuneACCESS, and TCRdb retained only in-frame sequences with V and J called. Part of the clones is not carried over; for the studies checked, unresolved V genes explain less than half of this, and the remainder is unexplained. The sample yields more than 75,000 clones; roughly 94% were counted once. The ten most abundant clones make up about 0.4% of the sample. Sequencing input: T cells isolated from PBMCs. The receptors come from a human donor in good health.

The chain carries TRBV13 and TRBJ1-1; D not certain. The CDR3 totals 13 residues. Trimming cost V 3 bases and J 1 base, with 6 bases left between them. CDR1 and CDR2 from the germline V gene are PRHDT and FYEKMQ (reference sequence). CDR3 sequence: CASSFPGNTEAFF. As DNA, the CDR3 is TGTGCCAGCAGCTTTCCAGGGAACACTGAAGCTTTCTTT. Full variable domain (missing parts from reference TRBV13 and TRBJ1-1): AAGVIQSPRHLIKEKRETATLKCYPIPRHDTVYWYQQGPGQDPQFLISFYEKMQSDKGSIPDRFSAQQFSDYHSELNMSSLELGDSALYFCASSFPGNTEAFFGQGTRLTVV.

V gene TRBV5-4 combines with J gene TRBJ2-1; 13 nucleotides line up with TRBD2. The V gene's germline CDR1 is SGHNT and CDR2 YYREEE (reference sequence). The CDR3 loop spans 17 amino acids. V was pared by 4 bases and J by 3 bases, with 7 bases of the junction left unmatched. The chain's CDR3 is CASSSPTSGRLYNEQFF. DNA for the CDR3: TGTGCCAGCAGCAGCCCGACTAGCGGGAGGCTCTACAATGAGCAGTTCTTC.

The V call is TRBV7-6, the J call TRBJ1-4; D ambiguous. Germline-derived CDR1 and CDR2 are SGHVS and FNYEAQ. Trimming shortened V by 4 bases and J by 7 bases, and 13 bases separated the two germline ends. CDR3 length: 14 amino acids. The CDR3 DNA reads TGTGCCAGCAGCTCCGGCCGGGGTGGTGAAAAACTGTTTTTT. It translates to CASSSGRGGEKLFF.

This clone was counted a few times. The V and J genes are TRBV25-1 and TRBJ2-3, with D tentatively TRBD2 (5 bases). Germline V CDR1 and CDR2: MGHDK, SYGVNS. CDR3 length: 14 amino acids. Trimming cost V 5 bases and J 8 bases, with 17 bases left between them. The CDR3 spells CASSPPRGMGTQYF. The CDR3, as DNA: TGTGCCAGCAGTCCTCCGAGAGGGATGGGTACGCAGTATTTT.

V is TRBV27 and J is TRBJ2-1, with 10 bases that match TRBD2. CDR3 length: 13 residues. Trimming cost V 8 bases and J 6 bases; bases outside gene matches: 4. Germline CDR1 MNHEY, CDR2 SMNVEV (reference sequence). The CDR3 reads CASRGLAPNEQFF. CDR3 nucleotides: TGTGCCAGCCGGGGACTAGCGCCCAATGAGCAGTTCTTC.

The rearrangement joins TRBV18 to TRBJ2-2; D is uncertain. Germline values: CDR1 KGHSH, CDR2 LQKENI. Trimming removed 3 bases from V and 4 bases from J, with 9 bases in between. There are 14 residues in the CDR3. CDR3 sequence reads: CASSPPLVTGELFF. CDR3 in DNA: TGTGCCAGCTCACCCCCCCTCGTCACCGGGGAGCTGTTTTTT.

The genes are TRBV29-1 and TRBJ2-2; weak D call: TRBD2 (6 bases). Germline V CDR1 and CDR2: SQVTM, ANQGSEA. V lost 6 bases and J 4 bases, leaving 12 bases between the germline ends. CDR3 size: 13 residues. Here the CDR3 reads CSVKGLITGELFF. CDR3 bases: TGCAGCGTGAAGGGACTGATCACCGGGGAGCTGTTTTTT.

The chain's CDR3 is CASSWGESIKNTEAFF. Here the CDR3 DNA reads TGTGCCAGCAGCTGGGGCGAGAGCATTAAGAACACTGAAGCTTTCTTT. The chain is built from TRBV7-9 and TRBJ1-1, with D perhaps matching TRBD1 (5 bases). CDR3 length: 16 residues. V lost 4 bases and J lost 1, with 16 bases in between. Germline CDR1 and CDR2: SEHNR and FQNEAQ (reference sequence).

Written as DNA, the CDR3 is TGCGCCAGCAGCTCAGGGGACACTGGCTCCTACGAGCAGTACTTC. Its protein is CASSSGDTGSYEQYF. This chain joins TRBV5-1 and TRBJ2-7; TRBD1 might be the D (6 bases). Trimming stripped 3 bases from V and 0 bases from J, with 13 bases between. Per germline, CDR1 SGHRS and CDR2 YFSETQ. The CDR3 covers 15 residues.

The chain's CDR3 is CASYKNTEAFF. The CDR3 DNA reads TGTGCCAGCTACAAGAACACTGAAGCTTTCTTT. V gene TRBV6-5 combines with J gene TRBJ1-1; no clear D. Germline V gene data show CDR1 as MNHEY and CDR2 as SVGAGI. V gave up 8 bases and J gave up 1 base, with 5 bases separating them. This CDR3 comprises 11 residues.

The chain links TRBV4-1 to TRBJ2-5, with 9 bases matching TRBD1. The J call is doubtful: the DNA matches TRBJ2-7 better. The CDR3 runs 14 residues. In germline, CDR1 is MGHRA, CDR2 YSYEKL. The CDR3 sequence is CASSQGQGTNEQYF. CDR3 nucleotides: TGCGCCAGCAGCCAGGGACAGGGAACCAACGAGCAGTACTTC.

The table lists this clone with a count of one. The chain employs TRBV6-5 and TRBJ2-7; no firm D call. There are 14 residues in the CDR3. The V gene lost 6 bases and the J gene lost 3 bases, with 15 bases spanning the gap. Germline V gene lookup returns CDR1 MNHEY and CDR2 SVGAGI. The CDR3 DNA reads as TGTGCCAGCAGCCCCGACTCTCACCACTACGAGCAGTACTTC. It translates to CASSPDSHHYEQYF.

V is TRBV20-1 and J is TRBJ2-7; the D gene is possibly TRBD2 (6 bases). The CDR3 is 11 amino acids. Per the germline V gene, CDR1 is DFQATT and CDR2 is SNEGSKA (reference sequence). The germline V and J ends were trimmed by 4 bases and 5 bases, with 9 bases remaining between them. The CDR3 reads CSANAGNEQYF. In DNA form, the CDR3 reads TGCAGTGCTAACGCGGGGAACGAGCAGTACTTC.

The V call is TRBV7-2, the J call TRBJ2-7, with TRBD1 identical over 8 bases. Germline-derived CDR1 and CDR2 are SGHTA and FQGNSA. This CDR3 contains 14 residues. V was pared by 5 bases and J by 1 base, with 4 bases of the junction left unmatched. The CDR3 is CASSQNRGSYEQYF. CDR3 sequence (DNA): TGTGCCAGCAGCCAAAACAGGGGGTCCTACGAGCAGTACTTC.